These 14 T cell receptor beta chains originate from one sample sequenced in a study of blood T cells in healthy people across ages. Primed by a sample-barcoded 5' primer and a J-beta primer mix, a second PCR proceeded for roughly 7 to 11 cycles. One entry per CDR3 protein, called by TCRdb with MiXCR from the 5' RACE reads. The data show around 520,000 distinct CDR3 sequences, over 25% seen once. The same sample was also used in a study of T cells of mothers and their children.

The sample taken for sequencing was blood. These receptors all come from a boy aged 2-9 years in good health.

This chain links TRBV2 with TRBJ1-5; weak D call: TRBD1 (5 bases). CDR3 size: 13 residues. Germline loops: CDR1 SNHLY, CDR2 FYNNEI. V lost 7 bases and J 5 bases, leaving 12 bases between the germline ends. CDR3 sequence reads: CASKSRVHQPQHF. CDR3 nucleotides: TGTGCCAGCAAATCCAGGGTGCATCAGCCCCAGCATTTT. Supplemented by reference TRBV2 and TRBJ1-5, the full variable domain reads EPEVTQTPSHQVTQMGQEVILRCVPISNHLYFYWYRQILGQKVEFLVSFYNNEISEKSEIFDDQFSVERPDGSNFTLKIRSTKLEDSAMYFCASKSRVHQPQHFGDGTRLSIL.

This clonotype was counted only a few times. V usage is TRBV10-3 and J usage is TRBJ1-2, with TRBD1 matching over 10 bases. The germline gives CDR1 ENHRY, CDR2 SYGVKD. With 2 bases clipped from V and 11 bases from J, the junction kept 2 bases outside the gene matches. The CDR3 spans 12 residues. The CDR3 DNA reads TGTGCCATCAGTGAGACGGACAGGGGGTACACCTTC. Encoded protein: CAISETDRGYTF.

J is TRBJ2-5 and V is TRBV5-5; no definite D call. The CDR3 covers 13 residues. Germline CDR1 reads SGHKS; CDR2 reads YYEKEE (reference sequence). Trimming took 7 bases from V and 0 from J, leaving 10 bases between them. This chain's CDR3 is CASEMPNQETQYF. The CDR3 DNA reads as TGTGCCAGCGAAATGCCTAACCAAGAGACCCAGTACTTC.

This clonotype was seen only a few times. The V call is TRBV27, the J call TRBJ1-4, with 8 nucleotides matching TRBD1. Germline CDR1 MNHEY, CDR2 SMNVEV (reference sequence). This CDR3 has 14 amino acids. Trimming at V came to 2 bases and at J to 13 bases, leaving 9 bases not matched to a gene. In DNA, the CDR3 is TGTGCCAGCAGTTTAACCCCGGGACAGGATAGACTGTTTTTT. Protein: CASSLTPGQDRLFF. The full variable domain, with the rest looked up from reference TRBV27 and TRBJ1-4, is EAQVTQNPRYLITVTGKKLTVTCSQNMNHEYMSWYRQDPGLGLRQIYYSMNVEVTDKGDVPEGYKVSRKEKRNFPLILESPSPNQTSLYFCASSLTPGQDRLFFGSGTQLSVL.

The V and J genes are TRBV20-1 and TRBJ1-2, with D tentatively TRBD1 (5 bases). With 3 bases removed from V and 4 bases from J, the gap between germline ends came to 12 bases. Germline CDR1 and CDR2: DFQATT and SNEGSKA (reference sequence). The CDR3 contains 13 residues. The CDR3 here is CSASDPGSYGYTF. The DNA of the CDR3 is TGCAGTGCTAGTGATCCAGGGAGCTATGGCTACACCTTC.

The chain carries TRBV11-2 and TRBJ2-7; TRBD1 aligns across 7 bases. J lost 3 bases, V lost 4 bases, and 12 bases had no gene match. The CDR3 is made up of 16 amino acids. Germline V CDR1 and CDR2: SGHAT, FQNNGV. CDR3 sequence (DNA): TGTGCCAGCAGCTCTCTAAGGGACAGACCTAACTACGAGCAGTACTTC. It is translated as CASSSLRDRPNYEQYF.

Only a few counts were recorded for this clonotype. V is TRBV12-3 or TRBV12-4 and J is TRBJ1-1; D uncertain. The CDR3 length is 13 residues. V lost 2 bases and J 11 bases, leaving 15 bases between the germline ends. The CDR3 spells CASSLILDGRAFF. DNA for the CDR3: TGTGCCAGCAGTTTAATCTTGGACGGCCGGGCTTTCTTT.

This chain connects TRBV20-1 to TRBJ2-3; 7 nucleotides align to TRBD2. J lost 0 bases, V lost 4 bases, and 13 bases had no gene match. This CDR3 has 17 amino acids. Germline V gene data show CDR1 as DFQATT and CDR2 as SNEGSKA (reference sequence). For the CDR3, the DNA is TGCAGTGCTACCAGTACTTTCCTAGCGGATAGCACAGATACGCAGTATTTT. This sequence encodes CSATSTFLADSTDTQYF.

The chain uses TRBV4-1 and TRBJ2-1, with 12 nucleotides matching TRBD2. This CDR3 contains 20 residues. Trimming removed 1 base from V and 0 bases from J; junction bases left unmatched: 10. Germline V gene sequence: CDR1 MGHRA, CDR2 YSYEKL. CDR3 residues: CASSQVLVRTSGASYNEQFF. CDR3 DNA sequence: TGCGCCAGCAGCCAAGTCCTAGTCCGGACTAGCGGGGCCTCCTACAATGAGCAGTTCTTC.

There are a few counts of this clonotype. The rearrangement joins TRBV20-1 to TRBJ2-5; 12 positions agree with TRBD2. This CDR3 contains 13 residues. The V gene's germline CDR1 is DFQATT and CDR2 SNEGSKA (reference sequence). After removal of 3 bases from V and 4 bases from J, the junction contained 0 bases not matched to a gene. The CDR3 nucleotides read TGCAGTGCTAGGGGACTAGCGGGAGAGACCCAGTACTTC. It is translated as CSARGLAGETQYF.

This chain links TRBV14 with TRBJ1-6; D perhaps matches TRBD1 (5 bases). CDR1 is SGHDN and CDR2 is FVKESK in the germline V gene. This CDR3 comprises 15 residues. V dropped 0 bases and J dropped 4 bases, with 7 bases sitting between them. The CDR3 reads CASSQDRAYNSPLHF. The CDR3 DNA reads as TGTGCCAGCAGCCAAGACAGGGCTTATAATTCACCCCTCCACTTT.

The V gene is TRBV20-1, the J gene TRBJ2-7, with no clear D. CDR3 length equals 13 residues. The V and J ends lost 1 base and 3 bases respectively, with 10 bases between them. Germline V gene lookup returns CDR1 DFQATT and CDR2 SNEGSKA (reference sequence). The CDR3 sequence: CSARATDNYEQYF. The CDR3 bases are TGCAGTGCTAGAGCTACCGACAACTACGAGCAGTACTTC.

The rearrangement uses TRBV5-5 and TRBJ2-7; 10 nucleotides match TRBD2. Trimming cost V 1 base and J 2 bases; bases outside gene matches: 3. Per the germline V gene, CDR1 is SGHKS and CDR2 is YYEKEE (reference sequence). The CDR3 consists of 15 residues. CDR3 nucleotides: TGTGCCAGCAGCTTGACTAGCGGGGAAACCTACGAGCAGTACTTC. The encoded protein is CASSLTSGETYEQYF.

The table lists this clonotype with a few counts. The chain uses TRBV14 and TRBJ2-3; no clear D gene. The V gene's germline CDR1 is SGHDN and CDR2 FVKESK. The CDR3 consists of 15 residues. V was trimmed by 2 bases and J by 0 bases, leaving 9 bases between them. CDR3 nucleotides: TGTGCCAGCAGCCAATTAAGAGCTAGCACAGATACGCAGTATTTT. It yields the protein CASSQLRASTDTQYF.